This TCR beta chain was captured by sequencing in a study of identical twins. Study results and caveats: The models systematically underestimated how much out-of-frame TCR alpha was shared in monozygotic twins.

Every one of the donors was a healthy Caucasian. Between the trimmed V and J ends, which lost 4 bases and 0 bases, there was a span of 12 bases. The CDR3 contains 15 residues. CDR1 SGHRS and CDR2 YFSETQ come from the germline V gene. In this sample, this clonotype turned up many times. The antigen is undetermined. MiXCR, run by TCRdb on the 5' RACE reads, gives a single entry per CDR3 protein. The sample includes under 1 million distinct CDR3 sequences, over 9% seen only once; the top ten take around 1.5%. The sample was also reused in another study, on yellow fever vaccine responses in identical twins.

The sequenced sample consisted of PBMCs. The sequence was obtained from a woman aged 18-30 years in good health. The V and J genes are TRBV5-1 and TRBJ2-3; D assignment may be TRBD1 or TRBD2 (6 bases each). The CDR3 here is CASSPTGTSTDTQYF. The CDR3 DNA is TGCGCCAGCAGCCCCACAGGGACTAGCACAGATACGCAGTATTTT.